Included here is one T cell receptor (beta chain) sequence, with context. TCRdb's table, derived via immunoSEQ multiplex PCR, lists solely in-frame clones and lacks some. The sample yields more than 65,000 clones, about 88% seen once. Germline CDR1 and CDR2: SGHTA and FQGNSA. J was trimmed by 5 bases and V by 4 bases; bases with no gene match: 7. The CDR3 runs 15 residues. The data derive from a study of OX40 agonist ivuxolimab in advanced cancers. The rearrangement uses TRBV7-2 and TRBJ2-5; 10 bases agree with TRBD2. Source: CD4+ or CD8+ T cells sorted from blood, taken in a trial of the OX40 agonist ivuxolimab. The clonotype originates from an adult with an advanced solid tumor such as melanoma, head and neck, liver or kidney cancer. The CDR3 region is CASSSAGGAWETQYF. The CDR3 DNA sequence: TGTGCCAGCAGCTCAGCGGGAGGGGCGTGGGAGACCCAGTACTTC.